This T cell receptor (beta chain) was recorded in a study of cytomegalovirus exposure and HLA in healthy donors. Study-level results: In an earlier analysis, most TCR beta V segments were productive about 87% or about 30% of the time. Some TCR beta chains (roughly 150 of them) were listed as cytomegalovirus-associated.

V lost 3 bases to trimming and J lost 1 base, with 14 bases between them. Per germline, CDR1 SNHLY and CDR2 FYNNEI. The CDR3 has 16 residues. Both 60 Vbeta primers and 13 Jbeta primers went into the PCR. Generated by immunoSEQ multiplex PCR, the TCRdb table keeps only in-frame clones and is missing some. In the table there are around 140,000 clones, 87% of which are singletons. With respect to this clone: What it binds is unknown.

The chain carries TRBV2 and TRBJ2-3; D not resolved. The specimen was PBMCs. The clonotype comes from a woman in her thirties in good health and CMV-seronegative. Here the CDR3 reads CASSDIPGPRTDTQYF. The CDR3 DNA sequence: TGTGCCAGCAGTGATATCCCAGGCCCTCGCACAGATACGCAGTATTTT. Drawing the rest from reference TRBV2 and TRBJ2-3, the complete variable domain is EPEVTQTPSHQVTQMGQEVILRCVPISNHLYFYWYRQILGQKVEFLVSFYNNEISEKSEIFDDQFSVERPDGSNFTLKIRSTKLEDSAMYFCASSDIPGPRTDTQYFGPGTRLTVL.